The clone carrying this T cell receptor (beta chain) has at least ten counts. Its antigen is unknown. This record belongs to a study of regulatory T cells in long-lasting Graves disease. Study results and caveats: New patients shared approximately 930 public clonotypes, fewer than the approximately 2,500 shared by persistent patients.

The CDR3 has 20 amino acids. V dropped 0 bases and J dropped 0 bases, with 25 bases sitting between them. Germline V lookup: CDR1 DFQATT, CDR2 SNEGSKA (reference sequence). Researchers made TCR beta libraries by using iRepertoire HTBI primers and running Arm-PCR on CDR3 regions. Original methodology: The study identified around 62 TRBV and some 15 TRBJ segments across samples. Each CDR3 protein gets one entry after TCRdb re-called the multiplex PCR reads with MiXCR. The V and J calls were determined by TCRdb, not by the authors. Among approximately 310,000 distinct CDR3 sequences listed, over 15% were seen once. Indicated time point: newly diagnosed GD, antithyroid drugs for less than 3 months. The TCR library was prepared using RNA isolated from PBMCs. An endocrinology department in Xi'an, China, supplied the patients. Approximately 8.3 milliliters of peripheral blood went into EDTA tubes.

The source material was peripheral blood mononuclear cells (PBMCs), sampled at new diagnosis, from a patient treated with antithyroid drugs. The V and J genes are TRBV20-1 and TRBJ2-3; D could derive from TRBD1 or TRBD2 (5 bases each). The sequence derives from a female donor with Graves disease. The chain's CDR3 is CSARDWGGRNALGSTDTQYF. DNA of the CDR3: TGCAGTGCTAGAGATTGGGGCGGGCGGAATGCACTGGGGAGCACAGATACGCAGTATTTT.